These 24 T cell receptor beta chains came from one sample sequenced in a study of T cell repertoires in aging, cancer and after chemotherapy. Rearranged V-D-J TRB sequences were amplified with a mixed TRB-A/B primer pool. MiXCR was run by TCRdb on the multiplex PCR reads, yielding one entry per CDR3 protein. The data contain some 2,600 distinct CDR3 sequences, under 30% of them singletons. Peripheral blood genomic DNA, not sorted cells or RNA, was the template. Sequencing was carried out using blood. Receptor source: a human donor in good health.

By share of the sample, this clonotype is medium-sized. The chain combines TRBV7-2 with TRBJ1-6, with D possibly being TRBD1 (5 bases). V dropped 5 bases and J dropped 17 bases, with 16 bases sitting between them. Germline V lookup: CDR1 SGHTA, CDR2 FQGNSA. The CDR3 runs to 12 residues. Written as DNA, the CDR3 is TGTGCCAGCAGCCTATCCGGGACCGCATTCCACTTT. Its translation: CASSLSGTAFHF.

The V and J genes are TRBV7-2 and TRBJ1-2; TRBD1 might be the D (6 bases). This CDR3 is built from 15 residues. The V end was cut by 5 bases, the J end by 0 bases, with 13 bases between. Germline assignment: CDR1 SGHTA and CDR2 FQGNSA. CDR3 amino acids: CASSPQGMTNYGYTF. The CDR3 DNA follows: TGTGCCAGCAGCCCTCAGGGGATGACTAACTATGGCTACACCTTC.

The chain employs TRBV7-2 and TRBJ2-7; D is uncertain. The length of the CDR3 is 12 residues. Germline CDR1 SGHTA, CDR2 FQGNSA. The V gene lost 5 bases and the J gene lost 4 bases, with 9 bases spanning the gap. The chain's CDR3 is CASSARNYEQYF. DNA for the CDR3: TGTGCCAGCAGCGCGAGAAATTACGAGCAGTACTTC.

This clonotype was counted only a few times. The V call is TRBV12-3 or TRBV12-4, the J call TRBJ2-2; the D call may be TRBD1 or TRBD2 (5 bases each). This CDR3 comprises 14 residues. Trimming cost V 3 bases and J 4 bases, with 9 bases left between them. The DNA for the CDR3 is TGTGCCAGCAGTTTCCGGGGCGGCACCGGGGAGCTGTTTTTT. Amino acid sequence: CASSFRGGTGELFF.

By proportion, this clonotype is medium-sized (0.01 to 0.1%). The chain couples TRBV6-2 or TRBV6-3 to TRBJ2-2, with D perhaps matching TRBD1 or TRBD2 (5 bases each). V was shortened by 6 bases and J by 5 bases, with 19 bases between the two germline ends. The CDR3 is made up of 16 amino acids. Per germline, CDR1 MNHEY and CDR2 SVGEGT. Here the CDR3 reads CASSPGAVDGTGELFF. In DNA, the CDR3 is TGTGCCAGCAGCCCCGGGGCGGTCGACGGTACCGGGGAGCTGTTTTTT.

Judged by abundance, this clonotype is medium-sized (0.01 to 0.1%). The rearrangement links TRBV6-2 or TRBV6-3 to TRBJ1-3; D is uncertain. This CDR3 has 16 residues. V lost 3 bases, J lost 0 bases, and 12 bases lay in between. Germline CDR1 MNHEY, CDR2 SVGEGT. The CDR3 region has the DNA TGTGCCAGCAGTTATGCTGGGGAATTCTCTGGAAACACCATATATTTT. Translated, it gives CASSYAGEFSGNTIYF.

This rearrangement joins TRBV20-1 to TRBJ2-2; 8 bases match TRBD1. There are 18 residues in the CDR3. V shed 0 bases, J shed 7 bases, and the junction held 16 bases outside the gene matches. Germline loops: CDR1 DFQATT, CDR2 SNEGSKA (reference sequence). The CDR3 coding sequence is TGCAGTGCTAGAGATGTGGCCAGGGGGCGATTGATGGGCGGGGAGCTGTTTTTT. Amino acids: CSARDVARGRLMGGELFF.

On this clonotype itself: This could be a read error, since a much larger clone is one nucleotide away. V and J are TRBV6-4 and TRBJ2-2, with D possibly being TRBD1 (5 bases). Germline assignment: CDR1 MRHNA and CDR2 SNTAGT. This CDR3 is built from 15 residues. CDR3 nucleotides: TGTGCCACCAGTGATTGGGGCGGGAACACCGGGGAGCTGTTTTTT. This gives the protein CATSDWGGNTGELFF.

The V and J genes are TRBV20-1 and TRBJ1-1; D remains ambiguous. V was pared by 0 bases and J by 1 base, with 12 bases between. The germline CDR1 and CDR2 sequences are DFQATT and SNEGSKA (reference sequence). The CDR3 covers 15 residues. The CDR3: CSARDFRAWNTEAFF. In nucleotides, the CDR3 is TGCAGTGCTAGAGATTTTAGGGCTTGGAACACTGAAGCTTTCTTT.

The V and J genes are TRBV7-2 and TRBJ2-5; TRBD2 aligns across 8 bases. The CDR3 has 15 residues. Germline CDR1 SGHTA, CDR2 FQGNSA. V shed 5 bases and J 5 bases; nucleotides not matched to a gene: 10. The CDR3 DNA reads as TGTGCCAGCAGCCCGGGAGGGGGGATTAGGGAGACCCAGTACTTC. This translates into CASSPGGGIRETQYF.

The gene calls are TRBV12-3 or TRBV12-4 and TRBJ2-1; 8 bases line up with TRBD2. J was trimmed by 9 bases and V by 6 bases; bases with no gene match: 13. The CDR3 extends over 15 amino acids. The CDR3 sequence: CASRKGLAGGGEQFF. The CDR3 bases are TGTGCCAGCAGAAAGGGCCTAGCGGGCGGGGGTGAGCAGTTCTTC.

The V call is TRBV6-5, the J call TRBJ2-7, with 9 bases identical to TRBD1. This CDR3 region has 15 residues. The trim removed 3 bases at V and 0 bases at J, leaving 3 bases unmatched. CDR1 is MNHEY and CDR2 is SVGAGI in the germline V gene. This CDR3 is CASSYWTGDSYEQYF. The CDR3, as DNA: TGTGCCAGCAGTTATTGGACAGGGGACTCCTACGAGCAGTACTTC.

To note about this clonotype: An end of the junction differs from the germline gene, which may be a read error. V is TRBV12-3 or TRBV12-4 and J is TRBJ2-7, with D maybe TRBD2 (5 bases). The CDR3 length is 14 residues. CDR3 coding DNA: TGTGCCAGCAGTTTAGGGACTTGGTCCTACAAGCAGTACTTC. This gives the protein CASSLGTWSYKQYF.

The chain joins TRBV27 to TRBJ1-4; 12 bases fit TRBD1. CDR1 is MNHEY and CDR2 is SMNVEV in the germline V gene (reference sequence). The ends lost 4 bases at V and 5 bases at J; junction bases unmatched: 17. This CDR3 contains 20 residues. CDR3 in amino acids: CASSSRPPGTGGGRNEKLFF. CDR3 bases: TGTGCCAGCAGTTCCCGCCCCCCCGGGACAGGGGGCGGAAGAAATGAAAAACTGTTTTTT. Variable domain in full (rest from reference TRBV27 and TRBJ1-4): EAQVTQNPRYLITVTGKKLTVTCSQNMNHEYMSWYRQDPGLGLRQIYYSMNVEVTDKGDVPEGYKVSRKEKRNFPLILESPSPNQTSLYFCASSSRPPGTGGGRNEKLFFGSGTQLSVL.

This clonotype is medium-sized within its sample. The chain combines TRBV5-6 with TRBJ1-5, with no clear D. Germline assignment: CDR1 SGHDT and CDR2 YYEEEE. V dropped 0 bases and J dropped 0 bases, with 10 bases sitting between them. The CDR3 loop spans 16 amino acids. The CDR3 region is CASSLGGLGSNQPQHF. The CDR3 nucleotides are TGTGCCAGCAGCTTGGGAGGGCTGGGTAGCAATCAGCCCCAGCATTTT.

This clonotype is medium-sized in the sample. The V call is TRBV12-3 or TRBV12-4, the J call TRBJ1-2; 10 bases align to TRBD1. V lost 6 bases to trimming and J lost 8 bases; unmatched junction nucleotides: 9. This CDR3 is built from 14 residues. CDR3 in amino acids: CASSLGTGAVGYTF. The CDR3 nucleotides are TGTGCCAGCAGCCTCGGGACAGGGGCAGTCGGCTACACCTTC.

In this sample, this clonotype turned up a few times. The rearrangement joins TRBV6-2 or TRBV6-3 to TRBJ1-5, with D tentatively TRBD1 (5 bases). The CDR3 is made up of 16 amino acids. Germline CDR1 reads MNHEY; CDR2 reads SVGEGT. The V end was cut by 3 bases, the J end by 4 bases, with 16 bases between. CDR3 nucleotides: TGTGCCAGCAGTTATGGGGTCACAGGTAGGAATCAGCCCCAGCATTTT. Translating it yields CASSYGVTGRNQPQHF.

The sample holds a few counts of this clonotype. J is TRBJ1-6 and V is TRBV7-9; 9 bases are shared with TRBD1. In germline, CDR1 is SEHNR, CDR2 FQNEAQ (reference sequence). The CDR3 covers 14 residues. V lost 5 bases, J lost 5 bases, and 1 base stayed unmatched. CDR3: CASSGDRDNSPLHF. Written as DNA, the CDR3 is TGTGCCAGCAGCGGGGACAGGGATAATTCACCCCTCCACTTT. The full variable domain, completed using reference TRBV7-9 and TRBJ1-6, is DTGVSQNPRHKITKRGQNVTFRCDPISEHNRLYWYRQTLGQGPEFLTYFQNEAQLEKSRLLSDRFSAERPKGSFSTLEIQRTEQGDSAMYLCASSGDRDNSPLHFGNGTRLTVT.

By sample share, this clonotype is medium-sized. V usage is TRBV6-6 and J usage is TRBJ1-2, with D possibly matching TRBD1 (5 bases). Germline V lookup: CDR1 MNHNY, CDR2 SVGAGI (reference sequence). This CDR3 contains 12 residues. V lost 2 bases and J 8 bases, leaving 9 bases between the germline ends. CDR3 residues: CASSYGGLGYTF. The CDR3, as DNA: TGTGCCAGCAGTTACGGGGGACTCGGCTACACCTTC.

This clonotype is judged medium-sized. The chain employs TRBV29-1 and TRBJ1-1; D is unresolved. The CDR3 is 12 amino acids. Per the germline V gene, CDR1 is SQVTM and CDR2 is ANQGSEA. Trimming left V 7 bases short and J 4 bases short, with 13 bases between. CDR3 in DNA: TGCAGCGGAAGGGAGGAGAGCACTGAAGCTTTCTTT. Amino acid sequence: CSGREESTEAFF. Combining the CDR3 with reference TRBV29-1 and TRBJ1-1 gives the whole variable domain SAVISQKPSRDICQRGTSLTIQCQVDSQVTMMFWYRQQPGQSLTLIATANQGSEATYESGFVIDKFPISRPNLTFSTLTVSNMSPEDSSIYLCSGREESTEAFFGQGTRLTVV.

V and J are TRBV7-9 and TRBJ2-7, with TRBD1 matching over 7 bases. V was clipped by 7 bases and J by 4 bases; unmatched bases: 10. Per germline, CDR1 SEHNR and CDR2 FQNEAQ (reference sequence). The CDR3 runs 14 residues. The CDR3 sequence: CASTRNRGGYEQYF. The CDR3 DNA is TGTGCCAGCACCAGAAACAGGGGTGGGTACGAGCAGTACTTC.

Sample share makes this clonotype medium-sized. The V and J genes are TRBV5-6 and TRBJ1-1; D is possibly TRBD1 (6 bases). The CDR3 runs to 14 residues. V was trimmed by 4 bases and J by 8 bases, leaving 18 bases between them. Germline loops: CDR1 SGHDT, CDR2 YYEEEE. The CDR3 DNA follows: TGTGCCAGCAGCCAGACAGGACCTAAGATCGAAGCTTTCTTT. This encodes CASSQTGPKIEAFF.

The rearrangement links TRBV18 to TRBJ2-5; 8 bases match TRBD2. This CDR3 has 13 residues. CDR1 KGHSH and CDR2 LQKENI come from the germline V gene. With V trimmed by 3 bases and J by 5 bases, 2 bases remained unmatched. CDR3: CASSPSGEETQYF. The CDR3 bases are TGTGCCAGCTCACCTAGCGGGGAGGAGACCCAGTACTTC.

This clonotype is deemed medium-sized (0.01 to 0.1%). The chain couples TRBV19 to TRBJ2-7; 11 bases align to TRBD1. After removal of 4 bases from V and 5 bases from J, the junction contained 10 bases not matched to a gene. The CDR3 has 16 residues. From germline, CDR1 is LNHDA and CDR2 SQIVND (reference sequence). DNA of the CDR3: TGTGCCAGTAGTACCAGGACAGGGGGCGTTATCAACGAGCAGTACTTC. Amino acids: CASSTRTGGVINEQYF.